These 4 T cell receptor beta chains came from one sample sequenced in a study of neurological immune-mediated disorders (dated by TCRdb to the late 2010s). The method behind the library was 5' RACE. The listed sequencing device is Illumina HiSeq 2500. The public sequencing data were trimmed at Q25 with fastp and processed into clonotypes with MiXCR by TCRdb, which kept only in-frame beta chains. All rows with the same CDR3 protein become a single entry with the most common DNA and genes. Recorded for this sample are some 57,000 distinct CDR3 sequences; about 3.2% of them occurred a single time. The ten largest clones represent approximately 7.1% of the sample. Sequenced input: PBMCs. Source of these receptors: a woman aged 55-75 years with multiple sclerosis.

This clonotype occurred many times. This chain links TRBV4-1 with TRBJ1-5, with D tentatively TRBD1 (5 bases). CDR3 length equals 15 residues. Trimming took 5 bases from V and 9 from J, leaving 20 bases between them. CDR1 and CDR2 (germline): MGHRA, YSYEKL. In DNA, the CDR3 is TGCGCCAGCAGCGAAGGGACGGGGAATCTTTGGCCCCAGCATTTT. Encoded protein: CASSEGTGNLWPQHF.

Many counts were recorded for this clonotype. The chain links TRBV20-1 to TRBJ1-5, with D uncertain. The CDR3 extends over 9 amino acids. Germline V gene sequence: CDR1 DFQATT, CDR2 SNEGSKA (reference sequence). Trimming removed 5 bases from V and 6 bases from J, with 2 bases in between. CDR3 residues: CSAGQPQHF. The CDR3 nucleotides read TGCAGTGCTGGTCAGCCCCAGCATTTT.

This clonotype occurred a few times. This chain joins TRBV6-4 and TRBJ1-1; D gene uncertain. This CDR3 comprises 13 residues. CDR1 is MRHNA, CDR2 SNTAGT, per germline. Trimming cost V 0 bases and J 2 bases, with 4 bases left between them. The CDR3, as DNA: TGTGCCAGCAGTGACTCGGACAACACTGAAGCTTTCTTT. It yields the protein CASSDSDNTEAFF.

This clonotype was seen repeatedly, ten times or more. The V and J genes are TRBV15 and TRBJ1-1, with D unresolved. The ends were cut back, 3 bases at V and 1 base at J, with 9 bases in the middle. The CDR3 length is 14 residues. Germline loops: CDR1 LNHNV, CDR2 YYDKDF (reference sequence). CDR3 DNA sequence: TGTGCCACCAGCAGGGAACCGGGGAACACTGAAGCTTTCTTT. Protein: CATSREPGNTEAFF. The variable domain in full, completed from reference TRBV15 and TRBJ1-1, reads DAMVIQNPRYQVTQFGKPVTLSCSQTLNHNVMYWYQQKSSQAPKLLFHYYDKDFNNEADTPDNFQSRRPNTSFCFLDIRSPGLGDTAMYLCATSREPGNTEAFFGQGTRLTVV.